This TCR beta chain comes out of a study of T cell responses to AZD1222 COVID-19 vaccine. Whole-study results and caveats: Seropositive AZD1222 recipients at baseline numbered only 5 or 6. Spike-specific TCR breadth and depth both grew after two AZD1222 doses.

About this clone: Its antigen is still unknown.

The CDR3 has 17 amino acids. Germline V lookup: CDR1 SGHKS, CDR2 YYEKEE (reference sequence). V gave up 6 bases and J gave up 4 bases; unmatched junction bases: 14. Repertoires were generated with immunoSEQ multiplex PCR, while TCRdb's copy carries only in-frame clones and drops some. The data hold around 90,000 clones, with approximately 90% observed a single time. The receptor comes from an adult in good health. This sequence joins TRBV5-5 and TRBJ2-2; 8 bases agree with TRBD2. This material consisted of peripheral blood, taken on day 0 of AZD1222 vaccination. Here the CDR3 reads CASTVIRASGLTGELFF. In nucleotides, the CDR3 is TGTGCCAGCACCGTGATACGGGCTAGCGGGCTCACCGGGGAGCTGTTTTTT.